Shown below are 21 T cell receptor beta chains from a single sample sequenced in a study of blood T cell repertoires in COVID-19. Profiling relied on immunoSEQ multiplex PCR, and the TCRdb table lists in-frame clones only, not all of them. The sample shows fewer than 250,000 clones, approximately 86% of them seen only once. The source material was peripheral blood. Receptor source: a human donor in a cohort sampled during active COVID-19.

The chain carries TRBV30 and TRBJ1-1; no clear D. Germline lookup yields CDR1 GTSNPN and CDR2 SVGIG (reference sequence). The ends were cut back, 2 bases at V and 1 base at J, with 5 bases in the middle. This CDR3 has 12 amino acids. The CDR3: CAWSFRNTEAFF. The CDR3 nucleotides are TGTGCCTGGAGTTTCCGGAACACTGAAGCTTTCTTT.

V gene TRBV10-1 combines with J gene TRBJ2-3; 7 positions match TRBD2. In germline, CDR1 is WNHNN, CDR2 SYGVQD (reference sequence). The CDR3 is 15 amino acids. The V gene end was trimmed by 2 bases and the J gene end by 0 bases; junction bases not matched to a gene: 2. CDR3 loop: CASSEDGGSTDTQYF. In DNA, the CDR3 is TGCGCCAGCAGTGAGGACGGGGGGAGCACAGATACGCAGTATTTT.

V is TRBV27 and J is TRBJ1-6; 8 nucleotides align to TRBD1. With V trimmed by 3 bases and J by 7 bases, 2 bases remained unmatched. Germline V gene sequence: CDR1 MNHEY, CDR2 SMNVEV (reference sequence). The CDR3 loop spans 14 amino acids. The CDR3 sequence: CASSFGQGNSPLHF. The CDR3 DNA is TGTGCCAGCAGTTTTGGACAGGGAAATTCACCCCTCCACTTT.

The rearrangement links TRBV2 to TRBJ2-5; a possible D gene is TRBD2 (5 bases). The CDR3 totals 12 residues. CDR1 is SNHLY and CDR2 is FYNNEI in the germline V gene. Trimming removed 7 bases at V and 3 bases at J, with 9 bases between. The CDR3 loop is CASIGLKETQYF. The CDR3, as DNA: TGTGCCAGCATTGGACTTAAAGAGACCCAGTACTTC. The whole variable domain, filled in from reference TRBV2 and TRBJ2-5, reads EPEVTQTPSHQVTQMGQEVILRCVPISNHLYFYWYRQILGQKVEFLVSFYNNEISEKSEIFDDQFSVERPDGSNFTLKIRSTKLEDSAMYFCASIGLKETQYFGPGTRLLVL.

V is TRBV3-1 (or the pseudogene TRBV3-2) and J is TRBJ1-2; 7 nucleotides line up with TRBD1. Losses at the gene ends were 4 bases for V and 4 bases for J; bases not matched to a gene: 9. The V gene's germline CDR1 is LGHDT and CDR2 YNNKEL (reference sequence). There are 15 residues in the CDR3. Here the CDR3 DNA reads TGTGCCAGCAGCCGTGGACAGGTTCTGGCCTATGGCTACACCTTC. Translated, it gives CASSRGQVLAYGYTF.

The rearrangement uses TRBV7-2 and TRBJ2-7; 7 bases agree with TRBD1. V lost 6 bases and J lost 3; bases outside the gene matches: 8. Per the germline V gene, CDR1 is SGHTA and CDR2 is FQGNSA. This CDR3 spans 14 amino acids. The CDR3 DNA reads TGTGCCAGCAGTCCACAGGGGACGAGCTACGAGCAGTACTTC. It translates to CASSPQGTSYEQYF. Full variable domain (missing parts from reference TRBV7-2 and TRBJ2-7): GAGVSQSPSNKVTEKGKDVELRCDPISGHTALYWYRQSLGQGLEFLIYFQGNSAPDKSGLPSDRFSAERTGGSVSTLTIQRTQQEDSAVYLCASSPQGTSYEQYFGPGTRLTVT.

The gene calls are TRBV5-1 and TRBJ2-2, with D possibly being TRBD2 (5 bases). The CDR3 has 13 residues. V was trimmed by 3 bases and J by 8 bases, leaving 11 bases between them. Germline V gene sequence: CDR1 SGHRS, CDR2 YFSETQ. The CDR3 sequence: CASSWTAPGELFF. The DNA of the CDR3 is TGCGCCAGCAGCTGGACTGCCCCAGGGGAGCTGTTTTTT.

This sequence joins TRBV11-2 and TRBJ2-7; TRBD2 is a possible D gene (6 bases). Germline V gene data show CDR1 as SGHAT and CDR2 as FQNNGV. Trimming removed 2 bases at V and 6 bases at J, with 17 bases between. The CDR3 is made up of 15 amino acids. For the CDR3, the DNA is TGTGCCAGCAGCTTATGGGAGGCCCGAAGGGCCGAGCAGTACTTC. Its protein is CASSLWEARRAEQYF.

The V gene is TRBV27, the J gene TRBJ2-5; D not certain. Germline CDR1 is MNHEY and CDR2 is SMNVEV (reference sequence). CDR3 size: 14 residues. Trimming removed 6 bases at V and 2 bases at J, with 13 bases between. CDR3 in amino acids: CASSIRPRQETQYF. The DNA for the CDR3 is TGTGCCAGCAGCATAAGGCCCAGGCAAGAGACCCAGTACTTC.

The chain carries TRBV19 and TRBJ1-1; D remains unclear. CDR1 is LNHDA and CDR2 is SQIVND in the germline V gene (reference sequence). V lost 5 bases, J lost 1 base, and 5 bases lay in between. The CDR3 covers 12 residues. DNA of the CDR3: TGTGCCAGTAGTGTCGGGAACACTGAAGCTTTCTTT. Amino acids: CASSVGNTEAFF.

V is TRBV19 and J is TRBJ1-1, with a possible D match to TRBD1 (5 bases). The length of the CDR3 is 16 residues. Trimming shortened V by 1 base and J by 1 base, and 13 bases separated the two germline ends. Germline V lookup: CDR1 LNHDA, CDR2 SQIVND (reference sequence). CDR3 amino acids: CASSIGLRDGNTEAFF. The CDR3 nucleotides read TGTGCCAGTAGTATAGGTCTCAGGGATGGGAACACTGAAGCTTTCTTT.

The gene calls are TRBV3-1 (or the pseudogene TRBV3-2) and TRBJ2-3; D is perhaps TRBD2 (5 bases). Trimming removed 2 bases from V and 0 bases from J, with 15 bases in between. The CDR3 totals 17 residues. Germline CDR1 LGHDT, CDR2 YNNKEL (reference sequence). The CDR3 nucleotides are TGTGCCAGCAGCCAATTCGCGGGCAAGTTTAGCACAGATACGCAGTATTTT. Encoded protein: CASSQFAGKFSTDTQYF.

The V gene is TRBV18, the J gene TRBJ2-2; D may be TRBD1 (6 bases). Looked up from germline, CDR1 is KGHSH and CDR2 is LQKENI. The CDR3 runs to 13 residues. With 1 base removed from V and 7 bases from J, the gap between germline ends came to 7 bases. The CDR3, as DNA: TGTGCCAGCTCACCACGGGGACACGGGGAGCTGTTTTTT. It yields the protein CASSPRGHGELFF.

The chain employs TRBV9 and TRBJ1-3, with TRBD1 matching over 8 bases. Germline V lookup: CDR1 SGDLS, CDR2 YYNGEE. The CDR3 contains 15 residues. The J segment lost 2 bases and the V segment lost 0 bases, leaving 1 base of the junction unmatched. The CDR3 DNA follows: TGTGCCAGCAGCGTAGCAGGGGGCACTGGAAACACCATATATTTT. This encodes CASSVAGGTGNTIYF.

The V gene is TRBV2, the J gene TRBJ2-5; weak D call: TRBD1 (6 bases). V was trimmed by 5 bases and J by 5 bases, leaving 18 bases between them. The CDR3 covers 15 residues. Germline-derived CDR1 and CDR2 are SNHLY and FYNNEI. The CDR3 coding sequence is TGTGCCAGCAGTTTCAATCTACAGGGCTGGGAGACCCAGTACTTC. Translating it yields CASSFNLQGWETQYF.

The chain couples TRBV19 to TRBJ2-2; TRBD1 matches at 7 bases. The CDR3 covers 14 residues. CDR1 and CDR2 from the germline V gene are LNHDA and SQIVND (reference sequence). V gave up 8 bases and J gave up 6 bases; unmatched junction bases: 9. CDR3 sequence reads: CASGYTGVPGELFF. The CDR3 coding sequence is TGTGCCAGTGGTTACACAGGGGTTCCCGGGGAGCTGTTTTTT. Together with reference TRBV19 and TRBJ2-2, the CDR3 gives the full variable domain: DGGITQSPKYLFRKEGQNVTLSCEQNLNHDAMYWYRQDPGQGLRLIYYSQIVNDFQKGDIAEGYSVSREKKESFPLTVTSAQKNPTAFYLCASGYTGVPGELFFGEGSRLTVL.

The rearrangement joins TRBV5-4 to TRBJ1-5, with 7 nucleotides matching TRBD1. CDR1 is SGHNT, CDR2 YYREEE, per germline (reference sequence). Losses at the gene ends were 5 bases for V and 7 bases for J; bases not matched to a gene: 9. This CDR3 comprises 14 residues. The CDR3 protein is CASRPDRVRQPQHF. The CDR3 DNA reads TGTGCCAGCAGACCCGACAGGGTTAGACAGCCCCAGCATTTT.

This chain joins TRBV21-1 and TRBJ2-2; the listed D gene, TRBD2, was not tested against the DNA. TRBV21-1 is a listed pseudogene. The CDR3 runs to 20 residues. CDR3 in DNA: TGTGCCAGCAGCAAAGAGGGGAGACTAGCGGGAGAGACGGTCACCGGGGAGCTGTTTTTT. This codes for CASSKEGRLAGETVTGELFF.

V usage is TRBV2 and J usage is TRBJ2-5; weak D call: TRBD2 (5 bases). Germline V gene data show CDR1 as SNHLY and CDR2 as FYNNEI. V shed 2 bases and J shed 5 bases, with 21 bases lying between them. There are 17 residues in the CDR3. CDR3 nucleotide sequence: TGTGCCAGCAGTGAAAATCCCCTAGTCGGGGTTCGTGAGACCCAGTACTTC. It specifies CASSENPLVGVRETQYF.

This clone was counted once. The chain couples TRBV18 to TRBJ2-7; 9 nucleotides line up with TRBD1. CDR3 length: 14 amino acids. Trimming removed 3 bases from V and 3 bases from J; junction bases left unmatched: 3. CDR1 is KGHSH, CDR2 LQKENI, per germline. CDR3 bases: TGTGCCAGCTCACCGGACAGGGGAATCTACGAGCAGTACTTC. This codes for CASSPDRGIYEQYF.

The CDR3 region is CASSSPGLGYYEQYF. CDR3 in DNA: TGTGCCAGCAGCTCACCGGGACTGGGATACTACGAGCAGTACTTC. The V and J genes are TRBV6-2 or TRBV6-3 and TRBJ2-7, with D possibly matching TRBD2 (6 bases). From germline, CDR1 is MNHEY and CDR2 SVGEGT. CDR3 length: 15 amino acids. V was cut by 6 bases and J by 3 bases, with 18 bases left in between.